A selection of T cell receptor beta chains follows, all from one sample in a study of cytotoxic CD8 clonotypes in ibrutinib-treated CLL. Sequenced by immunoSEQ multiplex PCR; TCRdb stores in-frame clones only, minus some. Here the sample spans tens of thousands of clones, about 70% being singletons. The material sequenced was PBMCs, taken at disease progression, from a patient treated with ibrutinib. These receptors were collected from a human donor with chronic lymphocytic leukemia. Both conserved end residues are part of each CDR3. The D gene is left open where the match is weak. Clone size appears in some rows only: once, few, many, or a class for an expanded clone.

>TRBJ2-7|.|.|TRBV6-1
TGTGCCAGCAGTGAATTCTACGAGCAGTACTTC
CASSEFYEQYF
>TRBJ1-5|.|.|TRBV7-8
TGTGCCAGCAGCTTATTCGGGCAGGGACATATCAATCAGCCCCAGCATTTT
CASSLFGQGHINQPQHF
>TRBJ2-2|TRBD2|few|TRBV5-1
TGCGCCAGCAGCTCGGCCGGACTAGCGGGGACCGGGGAGCTGTTTTTT
CASSSAGLAGTGELFF
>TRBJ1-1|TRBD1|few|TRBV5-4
TGTGCCAGCAGCAGAGAGACAGGGTTGGACACTGAAGCTTTCTTT
CASSRETGLDTEAFF
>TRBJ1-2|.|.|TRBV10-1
TGCGCCAGCAGCGACAGTAACTATGGCTACACCTTC
CASSDSNYGYTF
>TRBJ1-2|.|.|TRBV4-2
TGTGCCAGCAGCCAAGATCAGGACACAGATGGCTACACCTTC
CASSQDQDTDGYTF
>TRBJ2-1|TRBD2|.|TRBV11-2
TGTGCCAGCAGCTTAGGGTGGGGACTAGCTTACAATGAGCAGTTCTTC
CASSLGWGLAYNEQFF
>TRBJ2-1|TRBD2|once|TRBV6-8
TGTGCCAGCCATCCGGGGGGACTACTGCGCAATGAGCAGTTCTTC
CASHPGGLLRNEQFF
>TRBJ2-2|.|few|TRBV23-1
TGCGCCAGCAGTCAATCGTTCAGCCCCGGGGAGCTGTTTTTT
CASSQSFSPGELFF
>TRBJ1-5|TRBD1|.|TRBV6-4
TGTGCCAGCAGTACGACAGGGGGCGTCCAGCCCCAGCATTTT
CASSTTGGVQPQHF
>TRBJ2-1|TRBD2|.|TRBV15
TGTGCCACCAGCAGGAGCGGGAGGGCCCGAAATGAGCAGTTCTTC
CATSRSGRARNEQFF
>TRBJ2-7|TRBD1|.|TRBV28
TGTGCCAGCAGCGGCAGCACTTACAGGGGCAGCGAGGGCGAGCAGTACTTC
CASSGSTYRGSEGEQYF
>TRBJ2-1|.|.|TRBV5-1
TGCGCCAGCAGGGAGGGCTACAATGAGCAGTTCTTC
CASREGYNEQFF
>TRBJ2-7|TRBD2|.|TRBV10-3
TGTGCCATCAGTGACCAGGGCAGGACTAGCGGGGGGGCCTACGAGCAGTACTTC
CAISDQGRTSGGAYEQYF
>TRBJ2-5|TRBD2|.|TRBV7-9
TGTGCCAGCAGCCCCGGGACTAGCGAAGGAGAGACCCAGTACTTC
CASSPGTSEGETQYF